The 15 T cell receptor beta chains listed next were all sequenced from one sample in a study of blood T cell repertoires in COVID-19. The data were produced by immunoSEQ multiplex PCR, yet TCRdb's version contains in-frame clones alone and is incomplete. The sample lists 150,000 to 200,000 clones; roughly 82% were seen once. Source material: peripheral blood. The source of these receptors is a woman aged 25 to 39 with acute or convalescent COVID-19.

The chain recombines TRBV5-1 with TRBJ2-5; D might be TRBD2 (6 bases). The V end was cut by 0 bases, the J end by 4 bases, with 19 bases between. Germline V CDR1 and CDR2: SGHRS, YFSETQ. This CDR3 region has 17 residues. CDR3 amino acids: CASSLEVGTHMGETQYF. The DNA of the CDR3 is TGCGCCAGCAGCTTGGAAGTCGGGACTCACATGGGAGAGACCCAGTACTTC.

The chain combines TRBV6-5 with TRBJ1-6; TRBD1 aligns across 7 bases. The V gene's germline CDR1 is MNHEY and CDR2 SVGAGI. The length of the CDR3 is 15 residues. V lost 6 bases and J lost 8; bases outside the gene matches: 10. The CDR3 here is CASRRQGQPDSPLHF. CDR3 sequence (DNA): TGTGCCAGCAGGCGACAGGGCCAACCCGATTCACCCCTCCACTTT.

V usage is TRBV29-1 and J usage is TRBJ1-5; D remains unclear. Germline V CDR1 and CDR2: SQVTM, ANQGSEA. The CDR3 runs to 12 residues. V was shortened by 1 base and J by 12 bases, with 13 bases between the two germline ends. DNA for the CDR3: TGCAGCGTTGAAGCCGGCGGAAGGAACCAGCATTTT. It yields the protein CSVEAGGRNQHF. The full variable domain, rest sourced from reference TRBV29-1 and TRBJ1-5, is SAVISQKPSRDICQRGTSLTIQCQVDSQVTMMFWYRQQPGQSLTLIATANQGSEATYESGFVIDKFPISRPNLTFSTLTVSNMSPEDSSIYLCSVEAGGRNQHFGDGTRLSIL.

DNA for the CDR3: TGTGCCTGGAATCGGGGGAAAACTAATGAAAAACTGTTTTTT. Encoded protein: CAWNRGKTNEKLFF. The genes are TRBV30 and TRBJ1-4; possibly TRBD1 for D (5 bases). Trimming left V 4 bases short and J 1 base short, with 10 bases between. The germline CDR1 and CDR2 sequences are GTSNPN and SVGIG (reference sequence). The CDR3 consists of 14 residues. Using reference TRBV30 and TRBJ1-4 for the parts outside the CDR3, the full variable domain is SQTIHQWPATLVQPVGSPLSLECTVEGTSNPNLYWYRQAAGRGLQLLFYSVGIGQISSEVPQNLSASRPQDRQFILSSKKLLLSDSGFYLCAWNRGKTNEKLFFGSGTQLSVL.

This chain joins TRBV30 and TRBJ1-5; 10 positions agree with TRBD1. The CDR3 runs to 14 residues. Per germline, CDR1 GTSNPN and CDR2 SVGIG (reference sequence). V shed 5 bases, J shed 7 bases, and the junction held 8 bases outside the gene matches. This CDR3 reads CAWDTGTGAQPQHF. The CDR3 DNA sequence: TGTGCCTGGGATACCGGGACAGGGGCGCAGCCCCAGCATTTT.

The chain links TRBV30 to TRBJ1-2, with 7 positions matching TRBD1. The CDR3 runs 14 residues. From germline, CDR1 is GTSNPN and CDR2 SVGIG (reference sequence). V gave up 7 bases and J gave up 2 bases; unmatched junction bases: 10. The CDR3 nucleotides are TGTGCCTTAAATCCGAAGACAGGGAACTATGGCTACACCTTC. Translating it yields CALNPKTGNYGYTF.

The chain carries TRBV7-2 and TRBJ2-5; D perhaps matches TRBD2 (5 bases). Germline-derived CDR1 and CDR2 are SGHTA and FQGNSA. The CDR3 covers 16 residues. The germline V and J ends were trimmed by 1 base and 2 bases, with 14 bases remaining between them. The CDR3 DNA sequence: TGTGCCAGCAGCTTAGGGATGCTAGCCCCTCAAGAGACCCAGTACTTC. This sequence encodes CASSLGMLAPQETQYF.

The chain carries TRBV10-2 and TRBJ2-7; TRBD1 agrees at 7 bases. Germline V gene data show CDR1 as WSHSY and CDR2 as SAAADI. The trim removed 6 bases at V and 6 bases at J, leaving 17 bases unmatched. CDR3 length: 16 amino acids. Here the CDR3 reads CASSPSDWTGDREQYF. The CDR3 DNA is TGCGCCAGCAGCCCGAGCGACTGGACAGGAGATCGCGAGCAGTACTTC.

The chain combines TRBV7-6 with TRBJ1-5; TRBD1 matches 10 bases. The germline V gene has CDR1 SGHVS and CDR2 FNYEAQ. This CDR3 has 18 amino acids. Losses at the gene ends were 0 bases for V and 6 bases for J; bases not matched to a gene: 11. CDR3 sequence: CASSLAAAGTGVVQPQHF. CDR3 bases: TGTGCCAGCAGCTTAGCCGCAGCCGGGACAGGGGTGGTTCAGCCCCAGCATTTT.

The rearrangement joins TRBV2 to TRBJ1-1, with 7 nucleotides matching TRBD1. Germline V gene data show CDR1 as SNHLY and CDR2 as FYNNEI. V gave up 8 bases and J gave up 7 bases; unmatched junction bases: 10. There are 13 residues in the CDR3. CDR3 bases: TGTGCCAGCGGACAGGCGATCAATAATGAAGCTTTCTTT. The encoded protein is CASGQAINNEAFF. Variable domain in full (rest from reference TRBV2 and TRBJ1-1): EPEVTQTPSHQVTQMGQEVILRCVPISNHLYFYWYRQILGQKVEFLVSFYNNEISEKSEIFDDQFSVERPDGSNFTLKIRSTKLEDSAMYFCASGQAINNEAFFGQGTRLTVV.

The chain links TRBV9 to TRBJ1-3, with 9 bases lining up with TRBD1. CDR1 is SGDLS, CDR2 YYNGEE, per germline. Germline trimming cut 0 bases from V and 12 bases from J; bases unmatched to any gene: 4. The CDR3 loop spans 13 amino acids. The DNA of the CDR3 is TGTGCCAGCAGCGTAGATAGGACAGGGGACATATATTTT. Its translation: CASSVDRTGDIYF. The full variable domain, its missing parts supplied by reference TRBV9 and TRBJ1-3, is DSGVTQTPKHLITATGQRVTLRCSPRSGDLSVYWYQQSLDQGLQFLIQYYNGEERAKGNILERFSAQQFPDLHSELNLSSLELGDSALYFCASSVDRTGDIYFGEGSWLTVV.

This clone was observed a few times. The V and J genes are TRBV6-2 or TRBV6-3 and TRBJ2-7; 11 bases agree with TRBD2. The junction had 6 bases not matched to a gene; V was cut back by 2 bases and J by 0 bases. The CDR3 spans 17 residues. Germline-derived CDR1 and CDR2 are MNHEY and SVGEGT. CDR3 in amino acids: CASSYPLTSGASYEQYF. Here the CDR3 DNA reads TGTGCCAGCAGTTACCCTCTGACTAGCGGGGCCTCCTACGAGCAGTACTTC.

This clone appeared once. The V call is TRBV25-1, the J call TRBJ1-2, with D possibly being TRBD1 (5 bases). The V and J ends lost 4 bases and 8 bases respectively, with 11 bases between them. In germline, CDR1 is MGHDK, CDR2 SYGVNS. The CDR3 totals 12 residues. The CDR3 is CASSGGGRGYTF. The CDR3 bases are TGTGCCAGCAGTGGGGGCGGCCGGGGCTACACCTTC.

The V and J genes are TRBV7-9 and TRBJ1-3, with 9 bases fitting TRBD1. CDR1 is SEHNR, CDR2 FQNEAQ, per germline (reference sequence). V was pared by 5 bases and J by 6 bases, with 5 bases of the junction left unmatched. The length of the CDR3 is 14 residues. This CDR3 reads CASSADRGENTIYF. DNA of the CDR3: TGTGCCAGCAGCGCGGACAGGGGCGAAAACACCATATATTTT.

The V and J genes are TRBV18 and TRBJ2-7, with D maybe TRBD2 (6 bases). The CDR3 has 15 residues. Germline V gene data show CDR1 as KGHSH and CDR2 as LQKENI. Trimming took off 5 bases at V and 2 bases at J, with 16 bases between the two ends. The CDR3, as DNA: TGTGCCAGCTCAAGCGCGGAGAAGCGGGCCTACGAGCAGTACTTC. The encoded protein is CASSSAEKRAYEQYF.